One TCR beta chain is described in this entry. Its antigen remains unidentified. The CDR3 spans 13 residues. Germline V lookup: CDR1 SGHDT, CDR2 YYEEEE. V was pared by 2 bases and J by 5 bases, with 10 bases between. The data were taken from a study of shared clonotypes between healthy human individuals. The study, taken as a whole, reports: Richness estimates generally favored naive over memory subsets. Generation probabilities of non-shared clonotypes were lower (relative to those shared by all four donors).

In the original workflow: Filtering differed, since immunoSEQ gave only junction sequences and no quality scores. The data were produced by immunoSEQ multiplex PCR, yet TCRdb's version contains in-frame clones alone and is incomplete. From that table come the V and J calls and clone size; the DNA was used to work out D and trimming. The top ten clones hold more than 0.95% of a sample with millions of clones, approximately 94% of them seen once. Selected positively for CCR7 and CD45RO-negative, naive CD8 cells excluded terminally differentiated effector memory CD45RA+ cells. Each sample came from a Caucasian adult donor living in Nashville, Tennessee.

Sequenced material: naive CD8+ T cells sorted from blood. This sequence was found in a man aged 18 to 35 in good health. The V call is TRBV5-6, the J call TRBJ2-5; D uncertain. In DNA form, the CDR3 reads TGTGCCAGCAGCTTAACGAGCGAGGAGACCCAGTACTTC. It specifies CASSLTSEETQYF.